This T cell receptor beta chain is from a study of Graves' ophthalmopathy and Graves' hyperthyroidism. Study information: Ahead of any treatment, peripheral blood was obtained at the initial diagnosis. Study results and caveats: In predicting ophthalmopathy progression, the model reached about 71% sensitivity and 72% to 85% specificity.

The CDR3 runs to 15 residues. Germline V gene sequence: CDR1 SGHVT, CDR2 SQSDAQ. V was shortened by 1 base and J by 9 bases, with 18 bases between the two germline ends. With respect to this clonotype: Its antigen remains unknown.

TCR beta CDR3 amplification used RNA transcripts. Scientists carried out first-round RT-PCR using HTBI primers and then a second-round multiplex PCR. TCRdb processed the multiplex PCR reads anew with MiXCR; each CDR3 protein has one entry. The sample includes hundreds of thousands of distinct CDR3 sequences, more than 40% of them seen just once. Sequenced sample: peripheral blood. The chain has TRBV7-4 and TRBJ2-5, with D tentatively TRBD1 (5 bases). The receptor comes from an adult man with Graves' ophthalmopathy. The CDR3 coding sequence is TGTGCCAGCAGCTTAGAGTCAGGGTCTGTGCAGCCCCAGTACTTC. As protein: CASSLESGSVQPQYF.